A single sample is the source of the 13 T cell receptor beta chains below, sequenced in a study of blood T cell repertoires in COVID-19. Clones were sequenced by immunoSEQ multiplex PCR, and TCRdb holds only the in-frame ones, with some missing. Here the sample spans about 230,000 clones, over 75% being singletons. Input material: peripheral blood. These receptor sequences come from a woman of 80 years or more with acute or convalescent COVID-19.

The gene calls are TRBV3-1 (or the pseudogene TRBV3-2) and TRBJ2-5, with a tentative D call TRBD1 (6 bases). Looked up from germline, CDR1 is LGHDT and CDR2 is YNNKEL (reference sequence). The CDR3 has 14 residues. Trimming stripped 5 bases from V and 1 base from J, with 11 bases between. The CDR3 DNA is TGTGCCAGCAGCTCTCTCAGGGGCCAAGAGACCCAGTACTTC. Protein: CASSSLRGQETQYF.

This chain links TRBV30 with TRBJ1-1; D call uncertain. The germline V and J ends were trimmed by 1 base and 11 bases, with 17 bases remaining between them. Germline CDR1 is GTSNPN and CDR2 is SVGIG (reference sequence). The CDR3 loop spans 13 amino acids. In nucleotides, the CDR3 is TGTGCCTGGAGTGCCTCATTAACCGAGAGCGCTTTCTTT. Translation gives CAWSASLTESAFF.

The chain employs TRBV11-2 and TRBJ2-3; 9 bases align to TRBD2. J gave up 0 bases and V 6 bases, and 4 bases lay outside the gene matches. From germline, CDR1 is SGHAT and CDR2 FQNNGV. The CDR3 totals 15 residues. The CDR3 region has the DNA TGTGCCAGCAGTCAACTAGCGGGTAGCACAGATACGCAGTATTTT. Translated, it gives CASSQLAGSTDTQYF. Full variable domain (outside the CDR3, taken from reference TRBV11-2 and TRBJ2-3): EAGVAQSPRYKIIEKRQSVAFWCNPISGHATLYWYQQILGQGPKLLIQFQNNGVVDDSQLPKDRFSAERLKGVDSTLKIQPAKLEDSAVYLCASSQLAGSTDTQYFGPGTRLTVL.

The chain recombines TRBV3-1 (or the pseudogene TRBV3-2) with TRBJ1-1; D remains unclear. Trimming cost V 4 bases and J 5 bases, with 14 bases left between them. Per germline, CDR1 LGHDT and CDR2 YNNKEL (reference sequence). This CDR3 has 14 residues. CDR3 amino acids: CASSPKAGITEAFF. In nucleotides, the CDR3 is TGTGCCAGCAGCCCGAAAGCGGGTATAACTGAAGCTTTCTTT.

The chain uses TRBV28 and TRBJ2-7, with 7 bases fitting TRBD2. This CDR3 has 14 residues. Germline CDR1 is MDHEN and CDR2 is SYDVKM. J lost 7 bases, V lost 4 bases, and 10 bases had no gene match. This chain's CDR3 is CASSSTGTTGEQYF. For the CDR3, the DNA is TGTGCCAGCAGTTCTACCGGGACTACGGGGGAGCAGTACTTC. Drawing the rest from reference TRBV28 and TRBJ2-7, the complete variable domain is DVKVTQSSRYLVKRTGEKVFLECVQDMDHENMFWYRQDPGLGLRLIYFSYDVKMKEKGDIPEGYSVSREKKERFSLILESASTNQTSMYLCASSSTGTTGEQYFGPGTRLTVT.

This chain's CDR3 is CATSRDGVGGRETQYF. The CDR3 DNA follows: TGTGCCACCAGCAGAGATGGGGTGGGGGGAAGAGAGACCCAGTACTTC. The chain employs TRBV15 and TRBJ2-5; a weak D match, TRBD2 (6 bases). The germline V gene encodes CDR1 LNHNV and CDR2 YYDKDF (reference sequence). Trimming pared 0 bases from V and 4 bases from J, leaving 15 bases between. This CDR3 is 16 amino acids long.

The chain combines TRBV14 with TRBJ2-7; D may be TRBD2 (7 bases). This CDR3 comprises 14 residues. V lost 7 bases to trimming and J lost 2 bases, with 15 bases between them. Germline CDR1 SGHDN, CDR2 FVKESK. The CDR3 DNA follows: TGTGCCAGCACCCCCGGGGGGCTCCCCTACGAGCAGTACTTC. This codes for CASTPGGLPYEQYF.

The chain uses TRBV6-6 and TRBJ2-7; maybe TRBD2 (5 bases). The CDR3 consists of 12 residues. CDR1 MNHNY and CDR2 SVGAGI come from the germline V gene (reference sequence). V was pared by 7 bases and J by 5 bases, with 12 bases between. The CDR3 protein is CASINERNEQYF. CDR3 DNA sequence: TGTGCCAGCATAAACGAGCGGAACGAGCAGTACTTC.

The chain combines TRBV18 with TRBJ1-6, with a possible D match to TRBD1 (5 bases). V was shortened by 2 bases and J by 7 bases, with 15 bases between the two germline ends. Germline CDR1 is KGHSH and CDR2 is LQKENI. The length of the CDR3 is 16 residues. The DNA of the CDR3 is TGTGCCAGCTCACCAGTGGCGGGGACGGAGAATTCACCCCTCCACTTT. It specifies CASSPVAGTENSPLHF.

The gene calls are TRBV9 and TRBJ2-5; 9 bases fit TRBD2. CDR1 SGDLS and CDR2 YYNGEE come from the germline V gene. The CDR3 contains 15 residues. V dropped 2 bases and J dropped 5; count of bases not matched to a gene: 7. Here the CDR3 reads CASSVGGTSKETQYF. The CDR3 nucleotides read TGTGCCAGCAGCGTCGGGGGGACTAGCAAGGAGACCCAGTACTTC.

The chain is built from TRBV27 and TRBJ1-2, with D possibly matching TRBD1 (5 bases). CDR1 and CDR2 from the germline V gene are MNHEY and SMNVEV (reference sequence). Trimming took off 5 bases at V and 4 bases at J, with 8 bases between the two ends. This CDR3 spans 12 amino acids. The CDR3 sequence is CASSGQGYGYTF. In nucleotides, the CDR3 is TGTGCCAGCAGTGGGCAGGGCTATGGCTACACCTTC.

This clone was seen only once. This sequence joins TRBV10-2 and TRBJ2-7; the D gene is possibly TRBD2 (7 bases). Per germline, CDR1 WSHSY and CDR2 SAAADI. Deletions cut 0 bases from V and 3 bases from J, with 12 bases between. There are 15 residues in the CDR3. The CDR3 region has the DNA TGCGCCAGCAGTGAGTCTAGGGGGGGCGACTACGAGCAGTACTTC. Translating it yields CASSESRGGDYEQYF.

The V gene is TRBV5-1, the J gene TRBJ2-2; D perhaps matches TRBD1 (5 bases). The V end was cut by 1 base, the J end by 5 bases, with 21 bases between. Germline CDR1 SGHRS, CDR2 YFSETQ. The CDR3 loop spans 18 amino acids. The CDR3 coding sequence is TGCGCCAGCAGCTTGTTGGGGTTTTCAGGGCTCCTGACCGGGGAGCTGTTTTTT. As protein: CASSLLGFSGLLTGELFF.